This TCR beta chain was sequenced for a study of neurological immune-mediated disorders. Across the whole study: The study included some 34 multiple sclerosis patients, about 30 relapsing-remitting and 3 secondary progressive. Study-level points and caveats: Because no CDR3 amino acid sequences were shared across subjects by expanded clones, private repertoires were suggested in all groups.

This clonotype was seen repeatedly, ten times or more. Its antigen is unidentified. A total of 2 million PBMCs stored at -80 degrees C provided the unsorted libraries. The authors made cDNA by 5'RACE with 10-nucleotide random UMIs. TCRdb analysed the 5' RACE reads with MiXCR anew, one entry per CDR3 protein. The table lists fewer than 80,000 distinct CDR3 sequences, 5.2% of them singletons. The V and J ends lost 0 bases and 6 bases respectively, with 10 bases between them. The CDR3 is 14 residues long. Germline assignment: CDR1 SGDLS and CDR2 YYNGEE. The source material was PBMCs. This sequence originates from a woman younger than 45 with multiple sclerosis. The rearrangement uses TRBV9 and TRBJ1-5, with D hard to call. CDR3 in amino acids: CASSVGGYGQPQHF. Written as DNA, the CDR3 is TGTGCCAGCAGCGTAGGCGGATACGGTCAGCCCCAGCATTTT.